Presented here are 22 T cell receptor beta chains from one specimen sequenced in a study of beta chain features in type 1 diabetes. Expressed TCRB transcripts were sequenced because the entire RNA isolate underwent reverse transcription. The table came from immunoSEQ multiplex PCR; TCRdb's copy has only in-frame clones and leaves some out. The table has 60,000 or so clones, about 55% seen once; the top ten hold roughly 2.2%. Source material: Tregs from blood. The receptors here all came from a woman aged 18-29 years in good health.

This clone appeared once. The rearrangement uses TRBV13 and TRBJ1-1; TRBD1 matches at 8 bases. CDR3 length: 15 amino acids. After removal of 5 bases from V and 5 bases from J, the junction contained 10 bases not matched to a gene. Looked up from germline, CDR1 is PRHDT and CDR2 is FYEKMQ (reference sequence). The CDR3: CASSLRTGRETEAFF. As DNA, the CDR3 is TGTGCCAGCAGCCTACGGACAGGGCGGGAAACTGAAGCTTTCTTT.

In this sample, this clone turned up once. This rearrangement joins TRBV4-2 to TRBJ2-5; weak D call: TRBD1 (5 bases). Germline CDR1 is LGHNA and CDR2 is YNFKEQ. CDR3 length: 17 residues. Trimming pared 1 base from V and 1 base from J, leaving 16 bases between. CDR3 sequence: CASSQGGLATGQETQYF. The CDR3 region has the DNA TGTGCCAGCAGCCAAGGAGGCCTGGCTACAGGCCAAGAGACCCAGTACTTC.

The chain carries TRBV5-1 and TRBJ2-1, with 8 bases that match TRBD2. CDR1 SGHRS and CDR2 YFSETQ come from the germline V gene. V was pared by 3 bases and J by 0 bases, with 8 bases of the junction left unmatched. CDR3 length: 17 amino acids. The CDR3 region has the DNA TGCGCCAGCAGCTGGGGACTAGGGGGAAGCTCCTACAATGAGCAGTTCTTC. Amino acids: CASSWGLGGSSYNEQFF.

CDR3 loop: CSVDGTALNTEAFF. DNA of the CDR3: TGCAGCGTTGACGGGACAGCCTTGAACACTGAAGCTTTCTTT. The chain links TRBV29-1 to TRBJ1-1; 7 bases agree with TRBD1. The CDR3 runs 14 residues. Germline lookup yields CDR1 SQVTM and CDR2 ANQGSEA. J was trimmed by 0 bases and V by 3 bases; bases with no gene match: 4.

The V and J genes are TRBV19 and TRBJ1-2, with 7 bases aligning to TRBD1. This CDR3 spans 13 amino acids. With V trimmed by 6 bases and J by 8 bases, 9 bases remained unmatched. Germline assignment: CDR1 LNHDA and CDR2 SQIVND (reference sequence). This CDR3 is CASRDRPFWGYTF. The CDR3 nucleotides read TGTGCCAGTAGGGACAGGCCGTTTTGGGGCTACACCTTC.

V gene TRBV18 combines with J gene TRBJ1-6; TRBD1 aligns across 7 bases. The germline CDR1 and CDR2 sequences are KGHSH and LQKENI. Trimming took 3 bases from V and 7 from J; bases not matched to a gene: 6. CDR3 length: 15 amino acids. CDR3 sequence reads: CASSPGGTENSPLHF. The CDR3, as DNA: TGTGCCAGCTCACCCGGAGGGACAGAGAATTCACCCCTCCACTTT.

The table lists this clone with a few counts. The rearrangement uses TRBV10-3 and TRBJ2-2; 7 bases agree with TRBD2. The CDR3 consists of 17 residues. Germline trimming cut 2 bases from V and 6 bases from J; bases unmatched to any gene: 12. Germline-derived CDR1 and CDR2 are ENHRY and SYGVKD. Written as DNA, the CDR3 is TGTGCCATCAGTGAGAGCGGCGGGAGTATTTTATCCGGGGAGCTGTTTTTT. Its translation is CAISESGGSILSGELFF.

This chain links TRBV2 with TRBJ2-1; D gene ambiguous. CDR3 length: 13 amino acids. CDR1 is SNHLY and CDR2 is FYNNEI in the germline V gene. V was clipped by 1 base and J by 10 bases, with 11 bases between them. Here the CDR3 reads CASSEGPTREQFF. In DNA, the CDR3 is TGTGCCAGCAGTGAAGGTCCTACCCGGGAGCAGTTCTTC.

The chain combines TRBV4-2 with TRBJ2-7; D possibly corresponds to TRBD2 (7 bases). V gave up 0 bases and J gave up 10 bases, with 19 bases separating them. CDR1 and CDR2 from the germline V gene are LGHNA and YNFKEQ. There are 15 residues in the CDR3. The CDR3 is CASSQDPGRGGRQYF. In nucleotides, the CDR3 is TGTGCCAGCAGCCAAGATCCAGGCAGGGGAGGGCGTCAGTACTTC.

This clone was recorded a few times. The rearrangement uses TRBV4-1 and TRBJ1-6, with 9 bases identical to TRBD1. Per the germline V gene, CDR1 is MGHRA and CDR2 is YSYEKL. The CDR3 is 15 amino acids. V gave up 2 bases and J gave up 9 bases; unmatched junction bases: 5. CDR3 sequence: CASSQRTGVFSPLHF. The CDR3 DNA reads as TGCGCCAGCAGCCAAAGGACAGGGGTTTTTTCACCCCTCCACTTT.

The rearrangement links TRBV7-9 to TRBJ1-3; 8 bases are a match to TRBD1. The germline V gene has CDR1 SEHNR and CDR2 FQNEAQ (reference sequence). The CDR3 is 16 amino acids. V gave up 3 bases and J gave up 0 bases; unmatched junction bases: 4. The CDR3 spells CASSFPTGVSGNTIYF. CDR3 in DNA: TGTGCCAGCAGCTTTCCGACAGGGGTCTCTGGAAACACCATATATTTT.

The chain employs TRBV5-6 and TRBJ2-2; 7 bases line up with TRBD2. V lost 0 bases and J lost 4; bases outside the gene matches: 9. The CDR3 has 17 amino acids. The germline gives CDR1 SGHDT, CDR2 YYEEEE. The CDR3 DNA is TGTGCCAGCAGCTTGGGCCCCCTGGCGGGAGTCACCGGGGAGCTGTTTTTT. It codes for CASSLGPLAGVTGELFF.

This clone was detected a few times. The rearrangement links TRBV18 to TRBJ2-7; 9 bases are shared with TRBD2. V lost 6 bases to trimming and J lost 2 bases; unmatched junction nucleotides: 5. This CDR3 has 14 amino acids. Germline lookup yields CDR1 KGHSH and CDR2 LQKENI. DNA of the CDR3: TGTGCCAGCTCCCCGGGGACTAGCCCCTACGAGCAGTACTTC. Translating it yields CASSPGTSPYEQYF.

This clone was recorded only once. V usage is TRBV5-1 and J usage is TRBJ1-1; D is ambiguous. The CDR3 length is 14 residues. Trimming shortened V by 4 bases and J by 0 bases, and 10 bases separated the two germline ends. CDR1 is SGHRS, CDR2 YFSETQ, per germline. CDR3 in DNA: TGCGCCAGCAGCGAGGGTGGCCTGAACACTGAAGCTTTCTTT. Protein sequence: CASSEGGLNTEAFF.

The CDR3 spells CAISDTGAQYEQYF. The CDR3 DNA reads TGTGCCATCAGTGATACGGGAGCCCAATACGAGCAGTACTTC. The chain recombines TRBV10-3 with TRBJ2-7; a weak D match, TRBD2 (6 bases). The germline V and J ends were trimmed by 3 bases and 4 bases, with 13 bases remaining between them. This CDR3 comprises 14 residues. Germline CDR1 ENHRY, CDR2 SYGVKD.

The chain carries TRBV7-9 and TRBJ1-1; D is uncertain. The CDR3 runs 14 residues. The germline V and J ends were trimmed by 1 base and 3 bases, with 9 bases remaining between them. Germline-derived CDR1 and CDR2 are SEHNR and FQNEAQ (reference sequence). The CDR3 bases are TGTGCCAGCAGCTTAGGCTATTTTTACACTGAAGCTTTCTTT. Translated, it gives CASSLGYFYTEAFF.

V gene TRBV2 combines with J gene TRBJ2-2, with D possibly TRBD1 on 5 matching bases. Germline V CDR1 and CDR2: SNHLY, FYNNEI. The CDR3 spans 14 residues. V lost 6 bases, J lost 4 bases, and 12 bases lay in between. The CDR3 DNA reads as TGTGCCAGCAGCGTACTACAGGTCACCGGGGAGCTGTTTTTT. It translates to CASSVLQVTGELFF.

J is TRBJ1-2 and V is TRBV18; 8 bases align to TRBD1. With V trimmed by 2 bases and J by 2 bases, 13 bases remained unmatched. The CDR3 totals 18 residues. Per the germline V gene, CDR1 is KGHSH and CDR2 is LQKENI. The CDR3 is CASSPATGVRGKNYGYTF. CDR3 DNA sequence: TGTGCCAGCTCACCAGCGACAGGGGTGAGGGGTAAGAACTATGGCTACACCTTC.

The CDR3, as DNA: TGTGCCAGTAGTCGCGCTAGCGGGTCCTACGAGCAGTACTTC. Encoded protein: CASSRASGSYEQYF. This rearrangement joins TRBV19 to TRBJ2-7, with 8 bases identical to TRBD2. V was clipped by 5 bases and J by 1 base; unmatched bases: 4. Per the germline V gene, CDR1 is LNHDA and CDR2 is SQIVND (reference sequence). The CDR3 runs 14 residues.

This sequence joins TRBV7-2 and TRBJ2-7; possibly TRBD1 for D (6 bases). The CDR3 has 15 residues. Germline V CDR1 and CDR2: SGHTA, FQGNSA. V was trimmed by 5 bases and J by 0 bases, leaving 14 bases between them. The CDR3 nucleotides read TGTGCCAGCAGCCTCGGACAGCAAAGCTCCTACGAGCAGTACTTC. Translating gives CASSLGQQSSYEQYF.

This clone was seen just once. This chain joins TRBV7-2 and TRBJ2-5, with 10 bases aligning to TRBD1. Per germline, CDR1 SGHTA and CDR2 FQGNSA. The CDR3 runs to 15 residues. V lost 4 bases and J lost 7; bases outside the gene matches: 9. CDR3 loop: CASSSGTGDYGTQYF. CDR3 DNA sequence: TGTGCCAGCAGCTCTGGGACAGGGGATTATGGGACCCAGTACTTC. Variable domain in full (rest from reference TRBV7-2 and TRBJ2-5): GAGVSQSPSNKVTEKGKDVELRCDPISGHTALYWYRQSLGQGLEFLIYFQGNSAPDKSGLPSDRFSAERTGGSVSTLTIQRTQQEDSAVYLCASSSGTGDYGTQYFGPGTRLLVL.

This rearrangement joins TRBV5-4 to TRBJ2-5; 9 bases agree with TRBD2. The CDR3 length is 14 residues. Trimming cost V 0 bases and J 8 bases; bases outside gene matches: 5. Germline CDR1 and CDR2: SGHNT and YYREEE (reference sequence). CDR3 sequence: CASSLEPSGDTQYF. DNA for the CDR3: TGTGCCAGCAGCTTGGAGCCTAGCGGGGATACCCAGTACTTC.